This T cell receptor beta chain emerged from a study of T cells after yellow fever vaccination. The CDR3 extends over 15 amino acids. Trimming cost V 4 bases and J 5 bases, with 16 bases left between them. Germline assignment: CDR1 SGDLS and CDR2 YYNGEE. This clonotype was detected only a few times. TCRdb ran MiXCR on the 5' RACE reads and lists one entry per CDR3 protein. This table has some 400,000 distinct CDR3 sequences, around 20% appearing once. Material: PBMCs, obtained before the yellow fever booster vaccination. The rearrangement links TRBV9 to TRBJ2-4, with D possibly called TRBD1 or TRBD2 (5 bases each). This TCR was recovered from a man younger than 35 who received the YFV17D yellow fever vaccine. The CDR3 sequence: CASSRDPLGENIQYF. In nucleotides, the CDR3 is TGTGCCAGCAGCCGGGACCCACTTGGGGAAAACATTCAGTACTTC.